The TCR beta chain described here comes from a study of blood T cell repertoires in COVID-19. Study in general: Collection of acute and convalescent COVID-19 samples took place in the United States, Italy and Spain.

Germline V CDR1 and CDR2: LGHNA, YNFKEQ. This CDR3 is 17 amino acids long. Unmatched junction bases numbered 8, after V lost 4 bases and J lost 2 bases. Source study methods: The authors estimated nucleated cell counts from reference gene primer amplification. TCRdb's table, derived via immunoSEQ multiplex PCR, lists solely in-frame clones and lacks some. V and J calls and clone size come straight from that table; D and trimming were deduced from the DNA. Among about 76,000 clones, approximately 89% were seen once, and the ten largest hold roughly 6%. This clonotype was sampled from a human donor in a cohort sampled during active COVID-19. Sequenced: peripheral blood. The chain is built from TRBV4-2 and TRBJ2-1, with 10 nucleotides matching TRBD1. The CDR3 DNA follows: TGTGCCAGCAGCCGGGCCATGACAGGGGGCACCTACAATGAGCAGTTCTTC. Its protein is CASSRAMTGGTYNEQFF.